A single sample gave rise to the 30 T cell receptor beta chains below, sequenced in a study of T cell changes during pregnancy in multiple sclerosis. TCRdb's copy holds only in-frame clones and misses some; the assay was immunoSEQ multiplex PCR. This sample has around 57,000 clones, with roughly nine tenths found just once. The sequencing here drew on peripheral blood, taken in the first trimester of pregnancy. These receptors all come from a female donor with multiple sclerosis, enrolled in a pregnancy study.

The chain combines TRBV20-1 with TRBJ2-5; D is perhaps TRBD2 (5 bases). Germline V lookup: CDR1 DFQATT, CDR2 SNEGSKA (reference sequence). This CDR3 is 11 amino acids long. Trimming took 0 bases from V and 8 from J, leaving 7 bases between them. The CDR3 coding sequence is TGCAGTGCTAGAGAGGACTTCACCCAGTACTTC. Protein product: CSAREDFTQYF.

The V gene is TRBV7-9, the J gene TRBJ2-5; D is uncertain. Germline CDR1 reads SEHNR; CDR2 reads FQNEAQ (reference sequence). The V end was cut by 1 base, the J end by 3 bases, with 9 bases between. This CDR3 contains 14 residues. The CDR3 reads CASSLGGRKETQYF. The CDR3 DNA is TGTGCCAGCAGCTTAGGAGGTCGGAAAGAGACCCAGTACTTC.

The chain joins TRBV10-3 to TRBJ2-5; 12 nucleotides match TRBD1. The germline CDR1 and CDR2 sequences are ENHRY and SYGVKD. The CDR3 totals 13 residues. The V gene end was trimmed by 11 bases and the J gene end by 5 bases; junction bases not matched to a gene: 6. This CDR3 is CAAGTGGGETQYF. The CDR3 nucleotides read TGTGCCGCCGGGACAGGGGGCGGGGAGACCCAGTACTTC.

Points on this clone: Other DNA sequences within the sample encode an identical CDR3. V gene TRBV7-9 combines with J gene TRBJ1-3; no clear D gene. V was shortened by 1 base and J by 0 bases, with 7 bases between the two germline ends. This CDR3 has 15 residues. Germline loops: CDR1 SEHNR, CDR2 FQNEAQ (reference sequence). This CDR3 is CASSLDSFSGNTIYF. The CDR3 region has the DNA TGTGCCAGCAGCTTAGATTCGTTCTCTGGAAACACCATATATTTT.

This clone was picked up one time. The chain recombines TRBV7-2 with TRBJ1-1; D is perhaps TRBD1 (5 bases). This CDR3 is built from 15 residues. Germline CDR1 and CDR2: SGHTA and FQGNSA. The V and J ends lost 3 bases and 4 bases respectively, with 15 bases between them. CDR3 DNA: TGTGCCAGCAGCTTGTCGCAGGGAATTTTCACTGAAGCTTTCTTT. Amino acids: CASSLSQGIFTEAFF. Full variable domain (outside the CDR3, taken from reference TRBV7-2 and TRBJ1-1): GAGVSQSPSNKVTEKGKDVELRCDPISGHTALYWYRQSLGQGLEFLIYFQGNSAPDKSGLPSDRFSAERTGGSVSTLTIQRTQQEDSAVYLCASSLSQGIFTEAFFGQGTRLTVV.

The V gene is TRBV19, the J gene TRBJ1-2; D call uncertain. The CDR3 consists of 13 residues. Germline V gene sequence: CDR1 LNHDA, CDR2 SQIVND (reference sequence). V was clipped by 9 bases and J by 3 bases, with 14 bases between them. The DNA of the CDR3 is TGTGCCAGCCTCAACCGAGTCGACTATGGCTACACCTTC. Encoded protein: CASLNRVDYGYTF.

V usage is TRBV7-7 and J usage is TRBJ1-2, with D unclear. Trimming pared 1 base from V and 3 bases from J, leaving 18 bases between. The CDR3 loop spans 17 amino acids. Germline assignment: CDR1 SSHAT and CDR2 FNYEAQ (reference sequence). The CDR3 DNA is TGTGCCAGCAGCTTAGATCAAGGTCTGTACGGAGACTATGGCTACACCTTC. Residues: CASSLDQGLYGDYGYTF.

The chain recombines TRBV19 with TRBJ2-1, with 13 bases that match TRBD2. V was pared by 2 bases and J by 6 bases, with 4 bases of the junction left unmatched. The CDR3 spans 16 residues. Germline assignment: CDR1 LNHDA and CDR2 SQIVND (reference sequence). The CDR3 region has the DNA TGTGCCAGTAGTATACGGACTAGCGGGAGTGTCAATGAGCAGTTCTTC. The encoded protein is CASSIRTSGSVNEQFF. Variable domain in full (rest from reference TRBV19 and TRBJ2-1): DGGITQSPKYLFRKEGQNVTLSCEQNLNHDAMYWYRQDPGQGLRLIYYSQIVNDFQKGDIAEGYSVSREKKESFPLTVTSAQKNPTAFYLCASSIRTSGSVNEQFFGPGTRLTVL.

The chain has TRBV6-4 and TRBJ2-3, with 9 nucleotides matching TRBD1. Germline-derived CDR1 and CDR2 are MRHNA and SNTAGT. The CDR3 contains 16 residues. V lost 0 bases to trimming and J lost 2 bases; unmatched junction nucleotides: 3. The CDR3, as DNA: TGTGCCAGCAGTGACTCCGGGGACAGGGTCACAGATACGCAGTATTTT. Translated, it gives CASSDSGDRVTDTQYF.

The chain uses TRBV6-5 and TRBJ2-5; no reliable D call. The CDR3 consists of 13 residues. V was cut by 2 bases and J by 7 bases, with 11 bases left in between. CDR1 is MNHEY, CDR2 SVGAGI, per germline. The CDR3 region has the DNA TGTGCCAGCAGTTACGTGCAGGATGCGACCCAGTACTTC. Encoded protein: CASSYVQDATQYF.

V usage is TRBV5-1 and J usage is TRBJ2-3; TRBD1 is a possible D gene (5 bases). Deletions cut 1 base from V and 3 bases from J, with 6 bases between. Germline values: CDR1 SGHRS, CDR2 YFSETQ. This CDR3 region has 13 residues. The CDR3 coding sequence is TGCGCCAGCAGCTTGAAGGGGACAGATACGCAGTATTTT. It translates to CASSLKGTDTQYF.

The chain links TRBV18 to TRBJ1-3; no reliable D call. The CDR3 totals 16 residues. The V gene's germline CDR1 is KGHSH and CDR2 LQKENI. Deletions cut 2 bases from V and 2 bases from J, with 13 bases between. The DNA of the CDR3 is TGTGCCAGCTCACCAATTGAAGCCCGGGCTGGAAACACCATATATTTT. Its translation is CASSPIEARAGNTIYF. The full variable domain, rest sourced from reference TRBV18 and TRBJ1-3, is NAGVMQNPRHLVRRRGQEARLRCSPMKGHSHVYWYRQLPEEGLKFMVYLQKENIIDESGMPKERFSAEFPKEGPSILRIQQVVRGDSAAYFCASSPIEARAGNTIYFGEGSWLTVV.

This chain links TRBV27 with TRBJ2-1; 14 positions agree with TRBD2. The CDR3 has 15 amino acids. The junction had 10 bases not matched to a gene; V was cut back by 5 bases and J by 13 bases. From germline, CDR1 is MNHEY and CDR2 SMNVEV (reference sequence). The CDR3 DNA follows: TGTGCCAGCAGTGGTCCGGGACTAGCGGGAGTTGGTCAGTTCTTC. Residues: CASSGPGLAGVGQFF.

The rearrangement uses TRBV13 and TRBJ2-1, with 12 bases fitting TRBD2. Germline assignment: CDR1 PRHDT and CDR2 FYEKMQ (reference sequence). The CDR3 loop spans 16 amino acids. The trim removed 4 bases at V and 2 bases at J, leaving 3 bases unmatched. The CDR3 here is CASSWASGRAYNEQFF. The CDR3 coding sequence is TGTGCCAGCAGCTGGGCTAGCGGGAGGGCCTACAATGAGCAGTTCTTC.

The chain combines TRBV12-5 with TRBJ1-6, with TRBD1 as a possible D gene (5 bases). Germline values: CDR1 LGHNT, CDR2 FRNRAP. The CDR3 sequence is 17 residues long. V was pared by 7 bases and J by 5 bases, with 21 bases between. The CDR3 protein is CASAPNSRVKNNSPLHF. CDR3 in DNA: TGTGCTAGTGCCCCGAACTCCAGGGTGAAAAATAATTCACCCCTCCACTTT.

V gene TRBV19 combines with J gene TRBJ2-1; 9 bases align to TRBD2. Germline V lookup: CDR1 LNHDA, CDR2 SQIVND (reference sequence). After removal of 7 bases from V and 10 bases from J, the junction contained 14 bases not matched to a gene. This CDR3 contains 15 residues. The CDR3 nucleotides read TGTGCCAGTACTCAGACTAGCGGAGGGCTCGAAGAGCAGTTCTTC. Translated, it gives CASTQTSGGLEEQFF.

J is TRBJ2-7 and V is TRBV18; 7 nucleotides line up with TRBD1. J gave up 4 bases and V 4 bases, and 13 bases lay outside the gene matches. Germline CDR1 reads KGHSH; CDR2 reads LQKENI. The CDR3 contains 16 residues. For the CDR3, the DNA is TGTGCCAGCTCACTTACGAGACAGGGTCGGGGATACGAGCAGTACTTC. It translates to CASSLTRQGRGYEQYF.

This chain joins TRBV4-3 and TRBJ2-3; TRBD1 aligns across 7 bases. Germline lookup yields CDR1 LGHNA and CDR2 YSLEER. The CDR3 runs to 13 residues. V was pared by 3 bases and J by 4 bases, with 1 base of the junction left unmatched. The DNA of the CDR3 is TGCGCCAGCAGCCAGCAGGGGGCAGATACGCAGTATTTT. Protein sequence: CASSQQGADTQYF.

In this sample, this clone turned up a few times. V is TRBV4-3 and J is TRBJ2-6; 8 nucleotides agree with TRBD1. The CDR3 consists of 17 residues. The germline V gene has CDR1 LGHNA and CDR2 YSLEER. V shed 5 bases and J 2 bases; nucleotides not matched to a gene: 8. Here the CDR3 reads CASSMTGDLAGANVLTF. Written as DNA, the CDR3 is TGCGCCAGCAGCATGACAGGGGATTTAGCTGGGGCCAACGTCCTGACTTTC.

The gene calls are TRBV6-5 and TRBJ2-7; D possibly corresponds to TRBD1 (6 bases). This CDR3 is built from 14 residues. Germline V lookup: CDR1 MNHEY, CDR2 SVGAGI. Trimming left V 6 bases short and J 2 bases short, with 14 bases between. DNA for the CDR3: TGTGCCAGCAGCCACGGACAGAACACCTACGAGCAGTACTTC. Its translation: CASSHGQNTYEQYF.

The chain employs TRBV14 and TRBJ2-3; D possibly corresponds to TRBD2 (5 bases). The CDR3 length is 16 residues. V was clipped by 2 bases and J by 4 bases, with 16 bases between them. The germline CDR1 and CDR2 sequences are SGHDN and FVKESK. CDR3 nucleotide sequence: TGTGCCAGCAGCCAACTAGTGGGGAGTGTTGCAGATACGCAGTATTTT. This encodes CASSQLVGSVADTQYF.

This clone has a single count. V is TRBV5-6 and J is TRBJ1-2; unclear D gene. Germline assignment: CDR1 SGHDT and CDR2 YYEEEE. The CDR3 is 13 amino acids. The ends were cut back, 2 bases at V and 2 bases at J, with 7 bases in the middle. The CDR3 DNA sequence: TGTGCCAGCAGCTTCGGCGGCAACTATGGCTACACCTTC. The encoded protein is CASSFGGNYGYTF.

This chain connects TRBV7-2 to TRBJ1-2; a weak D match, TRBD1 (6 bases). There are 14 residues in the CDR3. In germline, CDR1 is SGHTA, CDR2 FQGNSA. The V end was cut by 7 bases, the J end by 7 bases, with 19 bases between. CDR3 coding DNA: TGTGCCAGCATAGGGGCTTGGGGGCAGGGTGGCTACACCTTC. The encoded protein is CASIGAWGQGGYTF.

This rearrangement joins TRBV4-1 to TRBJ2-2; 7 bases align to TRBD2. The V and J ends lost 10 bases and 3 bases, in that order; junction bases with no gene match: 11. The CDR3 consists of 15 residues. Germline V gene sequence: CDR1 MGHRA, CDR2 YSYEKL. The chain's CDR3 is CATRARGDDTGELFF. The CDR3 coding sequence is TGCGCCACCAGGGCACGGGGGGACGACACCGGGGAGCTGTTTTTT.

This rearrangement joins TRBV5-4 to TRBJ1-4; D might be TRBD1 (6 bases). V was cut by 2 bases and J by 1 base, with 9 bases left in between. Germline loops: CDR1 SGHNT, CDR2 YYREEE (reference sequence). This CDR3 spans 15 amino acids. DNA of the CDR3: TGTGCCAGCAGCTTAGGGGGTGTAACTAATGAAAAACTGTTTTTT. Amino acid sequence: CASSLGGVTNEKLFF.

The DNA for the CDR3 is TGTGCCAGCAGTGAACTCGGGAGACGAACCGGGGAGCTGTTTTTT. This encodes CASSELGRRTGELFF. This chain connects TRBV2 to TRBJ2-2; D is perhaps TRBD2 (6 bases). Per germline, CDR1 SNHLY and CDR2 FYNNEI. Trimming left V 2 bases short and J 5 bases short, with 12 bases between. CDR3 size: 15 residues.

This chain uses TRBV9 with TRBJ1-1; D remains ambiguous. Germline V gene lookup returns CDR1 SGDLS and CDR2 YYNGEE. The CDR3 sequence is 13 residues long. Trimming took 6 bases from V and 2 from J, leaving 11 bases between them. The CDR3 is CASMAGPNTEAFF. Here the CDR3 DNA reads TGTGCCAGCATGGCAGGCCCCAACACTGAAGCTTTCTTT.

V usage is TRBV9 and J usage is TRBJ1-2, with a weak D call TRBD1 (5 bases). The germline V gene has CDR1 SGDLS and CDR2 YYNGEE. The CDR3 covers 12 residues. V was cut by 4 bases and J by 8 bases, with 12 bases left in between. CDR3 residues: CASSPGGWGYTF. The CDR3 nucleotides are TGTGCCAGCAGCCCGGGGGGTTGGGGCTACACCTTC.

This chain connects TRBV18 to TRBJ1-1, with TRBD1 matching 10 bases. CDR1 is KGHSH and CDR2 is LQKENI in the germline V gene. Trimming at V came to 6 bases and at J to 4 bases, leaving 11 bases not matched to a gene. The CDR3 runs 16 residues. The CDR3 protein is CASSPGTGVSTTEAFF. The CDR3 DNA is TGTGCCAGCTCCCCCGGGACAGGGGTTTCGACCACTGAAGCTTTCTTT.

V usage is TRBV27 and J usage is TRBJ2-1, with D tentatively TRBD2 (6 bases). Trimming removed 6 bases at V and 1 base at J, with 7 bases between. This CDR3 has 13 amino acids. CDR1 and CDR2 from the germline V gene are MNHEY and SMNVEV (reference sequence). The CDR3 protein is CASSRESYNEQFF. As DNA, the CDR3 is TGTGCCAGCAGCCGGGAGTCCTACAATGAGCAGTTCTTC.